The count of the clone carrying this TCR beta chain is one. What it binds is unknown. This CDR3 contains 13 residues. Germline assignment: CDR1 LNHDA and CDR2 SQIVND (reference sequence). V was clipped by 1 base and J by 4 bases, with 5 bases between them. These data belong to a study of OX40 agonist ivuxolimab in advanced cancers. Looking at the study overall: The patients received ivuxolimab by intravenous route every 2 weeks at 0.01 to 10 mg/kg. Patients with hepatocellular carcinoma, melanoma, renal cell or head and neck cancer made up the dose-escalation patients. General observations from the study: Blood T cells, both CD4+ and CD8+, expanded clonally by week 6 at 0.1 to 3.0 mg/kg.

Sequencing was performed with immunoSEQ multiplex PCR; in TCRdb, only in-frame clones are kept and a portion is missing. The sample lists 90,000 to 100,000 clones, about 85% occurring once. The starting material was CD4+ or CD8+ T cells sorted from blood, obtained in a trial of the OX40 agonist ivuxolimab. The V gene is TRBV19, the J gene TRBJ1-5; D not certain. This receptor was obtained from an adult with an advanced solid tumor such as melanoma, head and neck, liver or kidney cancer. This chain's CDR3 is CASSIGRNQPQHF. The CDR3 DNA reads TGTGCCAGTAGTATAGGGCGTAATCAGCCCCAGCATTTT.